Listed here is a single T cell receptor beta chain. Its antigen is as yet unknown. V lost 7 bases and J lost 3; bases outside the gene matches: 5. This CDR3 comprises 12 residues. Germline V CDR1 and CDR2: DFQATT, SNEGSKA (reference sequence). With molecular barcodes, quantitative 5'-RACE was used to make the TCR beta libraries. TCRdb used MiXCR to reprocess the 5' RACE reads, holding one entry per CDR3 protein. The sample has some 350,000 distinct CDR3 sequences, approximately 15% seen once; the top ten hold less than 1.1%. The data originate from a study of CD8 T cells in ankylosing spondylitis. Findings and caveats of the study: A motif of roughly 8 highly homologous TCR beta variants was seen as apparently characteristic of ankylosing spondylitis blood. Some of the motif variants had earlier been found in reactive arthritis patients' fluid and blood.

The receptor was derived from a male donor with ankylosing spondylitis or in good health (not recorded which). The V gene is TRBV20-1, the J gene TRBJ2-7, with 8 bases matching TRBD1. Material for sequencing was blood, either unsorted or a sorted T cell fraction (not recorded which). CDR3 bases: TGCAGTGTATCGGACAGGGACTACGAGCAGTACTTC. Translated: CSVSDRDYEQYF.